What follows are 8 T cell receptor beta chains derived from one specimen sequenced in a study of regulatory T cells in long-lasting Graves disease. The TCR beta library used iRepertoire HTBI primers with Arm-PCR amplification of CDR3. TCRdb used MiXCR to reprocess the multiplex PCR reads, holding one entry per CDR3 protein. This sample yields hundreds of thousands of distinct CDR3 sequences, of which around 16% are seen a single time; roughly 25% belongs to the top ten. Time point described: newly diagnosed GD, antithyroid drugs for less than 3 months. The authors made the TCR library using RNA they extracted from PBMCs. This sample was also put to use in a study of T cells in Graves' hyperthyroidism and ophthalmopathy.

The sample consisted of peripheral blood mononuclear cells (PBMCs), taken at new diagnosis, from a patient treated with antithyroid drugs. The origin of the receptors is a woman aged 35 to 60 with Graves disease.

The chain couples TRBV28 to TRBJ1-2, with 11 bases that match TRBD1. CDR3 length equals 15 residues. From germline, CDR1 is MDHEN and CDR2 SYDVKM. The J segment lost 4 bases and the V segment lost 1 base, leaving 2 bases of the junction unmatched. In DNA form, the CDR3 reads TGTGCCAGCAGTTTATTAGGGACAGGGGGCTATGGCTACACCTTC. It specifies CASSLLGTGGYGYTF.

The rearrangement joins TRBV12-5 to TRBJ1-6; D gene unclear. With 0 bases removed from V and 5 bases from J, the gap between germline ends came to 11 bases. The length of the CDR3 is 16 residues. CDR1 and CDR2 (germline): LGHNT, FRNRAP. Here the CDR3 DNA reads TGTGCTAGTGGTTTGGTACGTGGGCAGAATAATTCACCCCTCCACTTT. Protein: CASGLVRGQNNSPLHF.

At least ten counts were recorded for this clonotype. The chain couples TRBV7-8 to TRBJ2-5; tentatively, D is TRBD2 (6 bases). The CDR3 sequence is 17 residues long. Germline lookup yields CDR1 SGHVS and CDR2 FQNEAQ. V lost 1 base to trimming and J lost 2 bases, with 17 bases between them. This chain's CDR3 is CASSLGLAGPEQETQYF. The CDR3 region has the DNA TGTGCCAGCAGCTTAGGATTGGCGGGGCCTGAACAAGAGACCCAGTACTTC. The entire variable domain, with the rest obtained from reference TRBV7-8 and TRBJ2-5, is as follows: GAGVSQSPRYKVAKRGQDVALRCDPISGHVSLFWYQQALGQGPEFLTYFQNEAQLDKSGLPSDRFFAERPEGSVSTLKIQRTQQEDSAVYLCASSLGLAGPEQETQYFGPGTRLLVL.

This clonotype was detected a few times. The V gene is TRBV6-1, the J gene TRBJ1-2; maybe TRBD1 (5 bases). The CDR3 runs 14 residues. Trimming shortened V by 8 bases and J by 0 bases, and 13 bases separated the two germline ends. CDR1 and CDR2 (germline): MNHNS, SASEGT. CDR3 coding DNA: TGTGCCAGCTTCTCCGGGACTGCTAACTATGGCTACACCTTC. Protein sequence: CASFSGTANYGYTF.

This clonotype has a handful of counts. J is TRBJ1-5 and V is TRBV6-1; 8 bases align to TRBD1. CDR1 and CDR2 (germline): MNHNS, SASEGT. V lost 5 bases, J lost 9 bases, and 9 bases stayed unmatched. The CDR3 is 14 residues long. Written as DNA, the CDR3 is TGTGCCAGCAGTCCAGGGGGCGGTCGTGGGCCCCAGCATTTT. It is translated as CASSPGGGRGPQHF.

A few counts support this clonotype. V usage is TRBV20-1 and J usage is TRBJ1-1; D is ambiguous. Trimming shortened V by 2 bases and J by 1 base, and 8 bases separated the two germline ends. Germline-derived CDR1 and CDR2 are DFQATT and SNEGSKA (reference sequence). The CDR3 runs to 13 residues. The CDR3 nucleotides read TGCAGTGCTAGAACAACGCCGAACACTGAAGCTTTCTTT. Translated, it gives CSARTTPNTEAFF.

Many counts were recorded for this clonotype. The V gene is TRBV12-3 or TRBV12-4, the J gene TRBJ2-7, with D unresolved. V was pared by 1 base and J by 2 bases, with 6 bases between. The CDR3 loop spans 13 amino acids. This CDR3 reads CASSLGQTYEQYF. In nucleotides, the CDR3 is TGTGCCAGCAGTTTAGGGCAGACCTACGAGCAGTACTTC.

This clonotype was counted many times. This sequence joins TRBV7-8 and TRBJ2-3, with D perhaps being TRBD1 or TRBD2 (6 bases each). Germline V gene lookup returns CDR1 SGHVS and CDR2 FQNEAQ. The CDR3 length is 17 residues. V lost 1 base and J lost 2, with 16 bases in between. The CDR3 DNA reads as TGTGCCAGCAGCTTAGTAAGGACGGGGGCCTCCACAGATACGCAGTATTTT. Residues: CASSLVRTGASTDTQYF.